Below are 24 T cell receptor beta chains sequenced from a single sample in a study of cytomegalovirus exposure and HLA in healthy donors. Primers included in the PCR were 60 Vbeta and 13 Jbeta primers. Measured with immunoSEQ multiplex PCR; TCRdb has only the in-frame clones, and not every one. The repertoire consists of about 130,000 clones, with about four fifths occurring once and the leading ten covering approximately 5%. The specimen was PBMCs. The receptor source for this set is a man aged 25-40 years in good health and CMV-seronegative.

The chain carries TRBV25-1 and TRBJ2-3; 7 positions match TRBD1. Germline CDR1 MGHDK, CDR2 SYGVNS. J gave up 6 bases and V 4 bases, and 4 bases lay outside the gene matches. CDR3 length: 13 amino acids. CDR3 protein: CASSAGTVDTQYF. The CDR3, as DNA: TGTGCCAGCAGTGCGGGGACAGTGGATACGCAGTATTTT.

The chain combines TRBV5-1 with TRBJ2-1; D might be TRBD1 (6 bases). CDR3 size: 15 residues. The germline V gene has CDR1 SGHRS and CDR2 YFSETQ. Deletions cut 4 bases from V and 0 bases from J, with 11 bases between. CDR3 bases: TGCGCCAGCAGCAGCGGACAGCCCTCCTACAATGAGCAGTTCTTC. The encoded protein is CASSSGQPSYNEQFF.

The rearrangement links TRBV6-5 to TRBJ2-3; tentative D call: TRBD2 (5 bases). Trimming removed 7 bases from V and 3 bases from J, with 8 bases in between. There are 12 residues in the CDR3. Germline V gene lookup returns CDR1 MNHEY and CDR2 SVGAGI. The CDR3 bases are TGTGCCAGCACCAGGAGGACAGATACGCAGTATTTT. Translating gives CASTRRTDTQYF.

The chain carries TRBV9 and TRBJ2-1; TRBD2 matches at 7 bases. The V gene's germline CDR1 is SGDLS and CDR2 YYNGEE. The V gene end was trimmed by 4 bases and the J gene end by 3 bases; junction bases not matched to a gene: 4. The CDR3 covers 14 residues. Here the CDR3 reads CASSPSSGYNEQFF. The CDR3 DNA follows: TGTGCCAGCAGCCCTTCTAGCGGCTACAATGAGCAGTTCTTC.

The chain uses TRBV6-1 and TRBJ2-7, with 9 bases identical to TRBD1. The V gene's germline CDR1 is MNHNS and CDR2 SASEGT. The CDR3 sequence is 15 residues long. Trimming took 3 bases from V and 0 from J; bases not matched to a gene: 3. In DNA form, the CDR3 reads TGTGCCAGCAGTGATCCGGGACAGGGCTCCTACGAGCAGTACTTC. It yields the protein CASSDPGQGSYEQYF.

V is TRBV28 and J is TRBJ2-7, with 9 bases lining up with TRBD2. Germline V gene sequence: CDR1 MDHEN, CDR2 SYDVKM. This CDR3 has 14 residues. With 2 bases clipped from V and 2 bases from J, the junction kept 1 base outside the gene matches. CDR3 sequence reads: CASSLAGGPYEQYF. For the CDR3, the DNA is TGTGCCAGCAGTTTAGCGGGGGGGCCCTACGAGCAGTACTTC.

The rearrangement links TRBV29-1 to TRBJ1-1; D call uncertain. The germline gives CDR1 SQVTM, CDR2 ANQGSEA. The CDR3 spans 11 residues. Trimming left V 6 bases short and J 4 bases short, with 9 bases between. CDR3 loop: CSVRHGTEAFF. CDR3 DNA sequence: TGCAGCGTCCGACATGGCACTGAAGCTTTCTTT. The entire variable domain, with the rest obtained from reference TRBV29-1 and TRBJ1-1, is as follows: SAVISQKPSRDICQRGTSLTIQCQVDSQVTMMFWYRQQPGQSLTLIATANQGSEATYESGFVIDKFPISRPNLTFSTLTVSNMSPEDSSIYLCSVRHGTEAFFGQGTRLTVV.

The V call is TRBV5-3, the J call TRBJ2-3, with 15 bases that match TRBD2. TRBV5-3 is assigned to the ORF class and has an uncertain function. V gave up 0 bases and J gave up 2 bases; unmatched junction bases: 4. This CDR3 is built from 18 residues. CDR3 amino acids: CARSLVGTSGGTTDTQYF. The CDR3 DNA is TGTGCCAGAAGCTTGGTCGGGACTAGCGGGGGGACCACAGATACGCAGTATTTT.

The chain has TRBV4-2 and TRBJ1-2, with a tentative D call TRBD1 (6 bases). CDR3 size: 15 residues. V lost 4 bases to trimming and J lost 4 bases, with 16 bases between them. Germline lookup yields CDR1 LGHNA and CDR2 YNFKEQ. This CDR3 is CASSPSGEFSYGYTF. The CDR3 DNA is TGTGCCAGCAGCCCCTCAGGGGAATTTAGCTATGGCTACACCTTC.

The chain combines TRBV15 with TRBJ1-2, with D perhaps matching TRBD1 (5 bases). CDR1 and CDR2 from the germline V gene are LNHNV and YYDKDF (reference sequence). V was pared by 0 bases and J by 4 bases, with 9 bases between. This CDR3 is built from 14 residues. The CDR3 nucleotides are TGTGCCACCAGCAGAGATCGGGGGGGCTATGGCTACACCTTC. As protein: CATSRDRGGYGYTF.

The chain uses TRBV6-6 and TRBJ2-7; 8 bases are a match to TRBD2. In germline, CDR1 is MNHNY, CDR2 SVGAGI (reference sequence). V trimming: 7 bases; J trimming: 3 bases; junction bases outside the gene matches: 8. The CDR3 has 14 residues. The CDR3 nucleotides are TGTGCCAGCAACTTCAGCGGGAGAGACTACGAGCAGTACTTC. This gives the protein CASNFSGRDYEQYF.

The CDR3 sequence is CASSLSRGGDNEQFF. CDR3 DNA sequence: TGTGCCAGCAGCTTGTCCCGCGGGGGGGACAATGAGCAGTTCTTC. The J gene is TRBJ2-1, the V gene TRBV5-4; 9 bases align to TRBD2. Trimming cost V 1 base and J 5 bases; bases outside gene matches: 4. CDR1 is SGHNT and CDR2 is YYREEE in the germline V gene (reference sequence). The CDR3 length is 15 residues.

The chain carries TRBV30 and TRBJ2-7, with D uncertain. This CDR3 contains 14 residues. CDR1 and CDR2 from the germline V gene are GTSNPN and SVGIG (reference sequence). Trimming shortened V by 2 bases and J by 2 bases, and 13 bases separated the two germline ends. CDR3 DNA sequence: TGTGCCTGGAGTCCTACTGGGCCGACCTACGAGCAGTACTTC. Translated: CAWSPTGPTYEQYF.

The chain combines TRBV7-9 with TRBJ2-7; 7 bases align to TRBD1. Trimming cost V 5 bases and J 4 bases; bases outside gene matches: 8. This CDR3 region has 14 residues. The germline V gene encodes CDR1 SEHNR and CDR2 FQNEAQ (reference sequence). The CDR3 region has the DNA TGTGCCAGCAGCCCCCGACAGGGAATATACGAGCAGTACTTC. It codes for CASSPRQGIYEQYF.

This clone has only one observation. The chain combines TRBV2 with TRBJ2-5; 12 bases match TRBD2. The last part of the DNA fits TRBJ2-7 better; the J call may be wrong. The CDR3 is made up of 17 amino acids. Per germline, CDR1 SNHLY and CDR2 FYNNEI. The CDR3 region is CASSDGLAGGDAYEQYF. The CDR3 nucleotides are TGTGCCAGCAGTGATGGGCTAGCGGGAGGGGACGCCTACGAGCAGTACTTC.

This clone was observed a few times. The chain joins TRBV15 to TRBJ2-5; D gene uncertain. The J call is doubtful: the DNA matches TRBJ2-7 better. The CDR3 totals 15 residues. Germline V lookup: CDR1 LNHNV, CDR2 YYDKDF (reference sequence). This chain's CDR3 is CATSRGGGQRYEQYF. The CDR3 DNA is TGTGCCACCAGCAGAGGAGGTGGCCAGAGATACGAGCAGTACTTC.

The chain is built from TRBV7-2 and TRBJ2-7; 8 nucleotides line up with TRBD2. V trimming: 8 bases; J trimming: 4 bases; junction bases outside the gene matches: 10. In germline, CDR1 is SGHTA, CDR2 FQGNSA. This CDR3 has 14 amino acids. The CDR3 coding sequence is TGTGCCAGCCGCCCTGGTAGCGGGGAGTACGAGCAGTACTTC. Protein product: CASRPGSGEYEQYF. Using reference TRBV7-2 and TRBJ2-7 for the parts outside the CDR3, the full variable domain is GAGVSQSPSNKVTEKGKDVELRCDPISGHTALYWYRQSLGQGLEFLIYFQGNSAPDKSGLPSDRFSAERTGGSVSTLTIQRTQQEDSAVYLCASRPGSGEYEQYFGPGTRLTVT.

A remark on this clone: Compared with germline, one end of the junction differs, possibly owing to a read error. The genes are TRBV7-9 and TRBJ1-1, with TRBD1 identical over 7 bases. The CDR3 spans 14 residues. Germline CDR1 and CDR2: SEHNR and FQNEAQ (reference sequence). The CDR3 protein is CASSQQGQNPEAFF. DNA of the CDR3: TGTGCCAGCAGCCAACAGGGACAGAACCCTGAAGCTTTCTTT.

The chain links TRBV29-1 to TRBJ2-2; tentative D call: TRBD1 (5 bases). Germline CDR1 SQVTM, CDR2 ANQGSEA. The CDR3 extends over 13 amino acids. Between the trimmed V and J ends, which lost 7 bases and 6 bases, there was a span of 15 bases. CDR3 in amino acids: CSARGEQAGELFF. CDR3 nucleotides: TGCAGCGCTAGGGGTGAACAAGCCGGGGAGCTGTTTTTT.

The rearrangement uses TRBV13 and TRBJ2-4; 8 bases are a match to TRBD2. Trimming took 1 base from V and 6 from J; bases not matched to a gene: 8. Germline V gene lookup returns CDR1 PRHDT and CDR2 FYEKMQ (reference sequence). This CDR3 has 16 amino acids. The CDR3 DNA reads TGTGCCAGCAGCTTAGCCGCCGGGAGGGACTCAAACATTCAGTACTTC. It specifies CASSLAAGRDSNIQYF.

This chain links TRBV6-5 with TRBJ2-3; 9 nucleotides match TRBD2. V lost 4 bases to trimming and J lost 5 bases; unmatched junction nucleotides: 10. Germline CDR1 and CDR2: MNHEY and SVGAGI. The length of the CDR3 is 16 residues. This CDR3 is CASSFRASGKGDTQYF. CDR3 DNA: TGTGCCAGCAGTTTTCGGGCTAGCGGGAAAGGAGATACGCAGTATTTT.

CDR3 nucleotide sequence: TGTGCCAGCAGCCCTTGGACAGGTGGTTCAGCTTTCTTT. It is translated as CASSPWTGGSAFF. The genes are TRBV9 and TRBJ1-1; 7 bases map to TRBD1. The CDR3 has 13 residues. The J segment lost 10 bases and the V segment lost 4 bases, leaving 10 bases of the junction unmatched. Per the germline V gene, CDR1 is SGDLS and CDR2 is YYNGEE.

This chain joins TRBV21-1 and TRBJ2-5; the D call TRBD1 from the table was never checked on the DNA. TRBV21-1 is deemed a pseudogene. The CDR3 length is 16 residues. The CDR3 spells CASSEGRGKVWETQYF. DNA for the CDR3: TGTGCCAGCAGTGAGGGCAGGGGTAAAGTCTGGGAGACCCAGTACTTC.

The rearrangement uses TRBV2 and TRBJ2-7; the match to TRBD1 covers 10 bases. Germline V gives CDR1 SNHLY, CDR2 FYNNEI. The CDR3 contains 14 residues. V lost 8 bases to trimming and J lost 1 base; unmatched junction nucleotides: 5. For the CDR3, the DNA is TGTGCCAGCGGCCGGGACAGGGGATCCTACGAGCAGTACTTC. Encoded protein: CASGRDRGSYEQYF.